The clone carrying this T cell receptor beta chain was counted ten times or more. TCRbeta library construction was performed incorporating unique molecular identifiers. MiXCR, applied by TCRdb to the PCR reads, yields one record per CDR3 protein. Of 65,000 to 70,000 distinct CDR3 sequences in the sample, around 4.7% were seen once. This entry belongs to a study of T-cell reconstitution after alpha-beta-depleted transplantation in children. V gave up 4 bases and J gave up 8 bases, with 13 bases separating them. The V gene's germline CDR1 is KGHDR and CDR2 SFDVKD. The CDR3 extends over 13 amino acids. This clonotype was sampled from a boy under two years old who had a stem cell transplant for acute myeloid leukemia, so the T cells may come from the graft donor. Sequencing used PBMCs, mostly from graft donor cells, obtained 180 days after TCRalphabeta/CD19-depleted stem cell transplant. The chain couples TRBV24-1 to TRBJ1-2; tentatively, D is TRBD1 (6 bases). This CDR3 reads CATSDPTGKGYTF. DNA for the CDR3: TGTGCCACCAGTGACCCTACAGGGAAGGGCTACACCTTC.